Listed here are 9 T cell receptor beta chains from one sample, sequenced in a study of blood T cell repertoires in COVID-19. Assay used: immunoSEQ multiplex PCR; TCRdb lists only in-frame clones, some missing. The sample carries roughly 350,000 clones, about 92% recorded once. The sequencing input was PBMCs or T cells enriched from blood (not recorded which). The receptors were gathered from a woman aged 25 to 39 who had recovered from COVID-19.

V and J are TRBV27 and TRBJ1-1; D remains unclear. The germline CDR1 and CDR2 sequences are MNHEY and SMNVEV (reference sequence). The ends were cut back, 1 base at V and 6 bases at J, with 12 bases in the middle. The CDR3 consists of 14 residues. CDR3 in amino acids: CASSLYEGHPEAFF. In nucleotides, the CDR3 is TGTGCCAGCAGTTTATATGAGGGTCACCCTGAAGCTTTCTTT.

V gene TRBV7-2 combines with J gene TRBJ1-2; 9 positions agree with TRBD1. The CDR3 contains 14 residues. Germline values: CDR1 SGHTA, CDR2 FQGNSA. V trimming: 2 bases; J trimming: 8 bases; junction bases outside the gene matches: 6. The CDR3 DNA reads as TGTGCCAGCAGCTTAACTACAGGGGGCAAAGGCTACACCTTC. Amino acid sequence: CASSLTTGGKGYTF.

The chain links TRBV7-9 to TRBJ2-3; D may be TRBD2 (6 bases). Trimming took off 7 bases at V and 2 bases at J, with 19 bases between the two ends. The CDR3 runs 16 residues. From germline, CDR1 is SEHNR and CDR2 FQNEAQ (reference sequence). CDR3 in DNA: TGTGCCAGCACCCCTAAGGCCAGCGGGTACACAGATACGCAGTATTTT. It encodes CASTPKASGYTDTQYF.

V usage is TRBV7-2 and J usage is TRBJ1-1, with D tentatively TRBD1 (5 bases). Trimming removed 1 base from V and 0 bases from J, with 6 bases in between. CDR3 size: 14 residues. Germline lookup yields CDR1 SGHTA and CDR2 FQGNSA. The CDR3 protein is CASSLGQLNTEAFF. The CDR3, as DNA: TGTGCCAGCAGCTTAGGACAGCTGAACACTGAAGCTTTCTTT. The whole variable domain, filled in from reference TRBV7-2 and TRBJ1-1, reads GAGVSQSPSNKVTEKGKDVELRCDPISGHTALYWYRQSLGQGLEFLIYFQGNSAPDKSGLPSDRFSAERTGGSVSTLTIQRTQQEDSAVYLCASSLGQLNTEAFFGQGTRLTVV.

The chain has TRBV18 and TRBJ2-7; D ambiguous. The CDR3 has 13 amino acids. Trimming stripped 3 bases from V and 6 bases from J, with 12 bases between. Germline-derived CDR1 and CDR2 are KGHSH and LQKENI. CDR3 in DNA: TGTGCCAGCTCACCCGGCCGGGTTCGCGAGCAGTACTTC. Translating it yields CASSPGRVREQYF.

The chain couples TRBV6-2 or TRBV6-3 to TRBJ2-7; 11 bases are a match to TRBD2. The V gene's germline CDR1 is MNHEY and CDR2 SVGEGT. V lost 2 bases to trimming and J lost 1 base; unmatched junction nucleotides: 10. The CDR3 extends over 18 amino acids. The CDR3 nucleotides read TGTGCCAGCAGTTACCAGCTAGCGGGGGGCCGCTTTTCCTACGAGCAGTACTTC. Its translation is CASSYQLAGGRFSYEQYF.

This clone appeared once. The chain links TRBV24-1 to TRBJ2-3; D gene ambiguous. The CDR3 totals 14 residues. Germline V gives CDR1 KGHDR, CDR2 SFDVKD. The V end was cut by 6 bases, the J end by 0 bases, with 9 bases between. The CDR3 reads CATSLTSSTDTQYF. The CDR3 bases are TGTGCCACCAGTCTGACATCTAGCACAGATACGCAGTATTTT.

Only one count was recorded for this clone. Here the CDR3 reads CASSLEASGGQETQYF. The CDR3 DNA reads TGTGCCAGCAGCTTGGAAGCTAGCGGGGGACAAGAGACCCAGTACTTC. The chain employs TRBV5-4 and TRBJ2-5; 10 nucleotides align to TRBD2. CDR1 and CDR2 from the germline V gene are SGHNT and YYREEE (reference sequence). The ends lost 0 bases at V and 2 bases at J; junction bases unmatched: 4. The CDR3 has 16 residues.

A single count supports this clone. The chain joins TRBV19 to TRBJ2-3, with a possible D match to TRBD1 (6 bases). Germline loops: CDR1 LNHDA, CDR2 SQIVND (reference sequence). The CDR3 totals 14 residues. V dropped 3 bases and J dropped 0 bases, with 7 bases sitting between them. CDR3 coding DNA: TGTGCCAGTAGTATGGGACAAAGCACAGATACGCAGTATTTT. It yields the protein CASSMGQSTDTQYF.